Listed below are T cell receptor beta chains from one sample, sequenced in a study of cytomegalovirus exposure and HLA in healthy donors. Profiled with immunoSEQ multiplex PCR; TCRdb holds only in-frame clones, not every one. The sample records some 130,000 clones, approximately 84% being singletons. The material sequenced was PBMCs. The receptors shown here come from a woman aged 40 to 55 in good health and CMV-seronegative. Each CDR3 is given with its conserved first and last residue. Each record gives: clone size, D gene, J gene, V gene, CDR3 DNA, CDR3 protein. D genes are given only for firm matches. The size of a clone is reported for some rows only, either as once, few or many, or as a class for expanded clones.

size: NA; D: NA; J: TRBJ1-3; V: TRBV28; DNA: TGTGCCAGCAGTCCTACAGGGCTAGCTGGAAACACCATATATTTT; CDR3: CASSPTGLAGNTIYF
size: NA; D: NA; J: TRBJ2-3; V: TRBV2; DNA: TGTGCCAGCAACCGGGACACCTTCACAGATACGCAGTATTTT; CDR3: CASNRDTFTDTQYF
size: NA; D: TRBD1; J: TRBJ1-5; V: TRBV9; DNA: TGTGCCAGCAGCGCCGGGACAGTGAATCAGCCCCAGCATTTT; CDR3: CASSAGTVNQPQHF
size: NA; D: TRBD2; J: TRBJ2-3; V: TRBV7-3; DNA: TGTGCCAGCAGCTCACTAGCGGGAAGGACAGATACGCAGTATTTT; CDR3: CASSSLAGRTDTQYF
size: NA; D: TRBD2; J: TRBJ2-3; V: TRBV30; DNA: TGTGCCTGGAGTTTCCAGCGGGAGTACGTTTCAGATACGCAGTATTTT; CDR3: CAWSFQREYVSDTQYF
size: NA; D: TRBD2; J: TRBJ2-3; V: TRBV7-3; DNA: TGTGCCAGCAGCACCTTCCAGCGGGGTAGCACAGATACGCAGTATTTT; CDR3: CASSTFQRGSTDTQYF
size: NA; D: NA; J: TRBJ1-5; V: TRBV27; DNA: TGTGCCAGCAGTTTACACAGCTTAAATCAGCCCCAGCATTTT; CDR3: CASSLHSLNQPQHF
size: NA; D: TRBD1; J: TRBJ1-4; V: TRBV19; DNA: TGTGCCAGTAGTATCGGGGACAGGGTGGAAGAAAAACTGTTTTTT; CDR3: CASSIGDRVEEKLFF
size: NA; D: TRBD2; J: TRBJ2-1; V: TRBV7-6; DNA: TGTGCCAGCAGCTTATTGGGCGGGGGGGCCGATGAGCAGTTCTTC; CDR3: CASSLLGGGADEQFF
size: NA; D: NA; J: TRBJ1-5; V: TRBV27; DNA: TGTGCCAGCAGACCCTCGGGGGGCGGCAATCAGCCCCAGCATTTT; CDR3: CASRPSGGGNQPQHF
size: NA; D: NA; J: TRBJ2-1; V: TRBV7-8; DNA: TGTGCCAGCAGCTTTGGACTAAATGGGTTCAATGAGCAGTTCTTC; CDR3: CASSFGLNGFNEQFF
size: NA; D: TRBD1; J: TRBJ2-7; V: TRBV5-1; DNA: TGCGCCAGCAGCCCCCGGGACAGGGTCGTTGTGCAGTACTTC; CDR3: CASSPRDRVVVQYF
size: NA; D: TRBD1; J: TRBJ2-3; V: TRBV14; DNA: TGTGCCAGCAGCCGGGACAGTTTAACAGATACGCAGTATTTT; CDR3: CASSRDSLTDTQYF
size: NA; D: NA; J: TRBJ2-7; V: TRBV6-6; DNA: TGTGCCAGCAGTTACCCCACTAAAGAGCAGTACTTC; CDR3: CASSYPTKEQYF
size: few; D: NA; J: TRBJ1-5; V: TRBV2; DNA: TGTGCCAGCAGTGGAATACAGATCAATCAGCCCCAGCATTTT; CDR3: CASSGIQINQPQHF
size: once; D: TRBD1; J: TRBJ2-2; V: TRBV27; DNA: TGTGCCTCAGCGAGGACAGGGGCTGCCGGGGAGCTGTTTTTT; CDR3: CASARTGAAGELFF
size: NA; D: NA; J: TRBJ2-3; V: TRBV7-3; DNA: TGTGCCAGCAGCCGAAGGGATGGGGCCCCCGGAGATACGCAGTATTTT; CDR3: CASSRRDGAPGDTQYF
size: NA; D: TRBD1; J: TRBJ2-2; V: TRBV19; DNA: TGTGCCACCAAGGGGGCCAGGAACACCGGGGAGCTGTTTTTT; CDR3: CATKGARNTGELFF
size: NA; D: TRBD2; J: TRBJ2-5; V: TRBV4-2; DNA: TGTGCCAGCAGCCAAGAGTTGCGGGGGGGCGCCCGCCTCCAAGAGACCCAGTACTTC; CDR3: CASSQELRGGARLQETQYF
size: NA; D: NA; J: TRBJ2-7; V: TRBV27; DNA: TGTGCCAGCAGTCCCATTTCCTACGAGCAGTACTTC; CDR3: CASSPISYEQYF
size: NA; D: NA; J: TRBJ1-4; V: TRBV5-1; DNA: TGCGCCAGCAGCTTGCGACAGAATGAAAAACTGTTTTTT; CDR3: CASSLRQNEKLFF
size: NA; D: NA; J: TRBJ1-2; V: TRBV28; DNA: TGTGCCAGCAGTTCCGACAGCTTATCTAACTATGGCTACACCTTC; CDR3: CASSSDSLSNYGYTF
size: NA; D: NA; J: TRBJ2-3; V: TRBV5-1; DNA: TGCGCCAGCAGCTTGGACGGGAGCAGAACAGATACGCAGTATTTT; CDR3: CASSLDGSRTDTQYF
size: NA; D: NA; J: TRBJ2-7; V: TRBV4-1; DNA: TGCGCCAGCAGCCAAGCCCTAGGCTTATCCTACGAGCAGTACTTC; CDR3: CASSQALGLSYEQYF
size: once; D: NA; J: TRBJ2-7; V: TRBV6-1; DNA: TGTGCCAGCGCCTTCGGGACTGCGATTTACGAGCAGTACTTC; CDR3: CASAFGTAIYEQYF
size: NA; D: TRBD1; J: TRBJ1-6; V: TRBV10-2; DNA: TGCGCCAGCAGTGCGACAGGGGGCTCACCCCTCCACTTT; CDR3: CASSATGGSPLHF
size: once; D: TRBD2; J: TRBJ2-1; V: TRBV6-4; DNA: TGTGCCAGCAGTGACTCGGCTAGCGGAGGCTACAATGAGCAGTTCTTC; CDR3: CASSDSASGGYNEQFF
size: NA; D: NA; J: TRBJ2-7; V: TRBV20-1; DNA: TGCAGTGCCCATCTAGCACCCGAGCAGTACTTC; CDR3: CSAHLAPEQYF
size: once; D: TRBD1; J: TRBJ1-1; V: TRBV4-2; DNA: TGTGCCAGCAGCCAAGATCCGGCAGGGGGCCTATCTGAAGCTTTCTTT; CDR3: CASSQDPAGGLSEAFF
size: NA; D: TRBD2; J: TRBJ2-2; V: TRBV9; DNA: TGTGCCAGCAGGCTGACTAGCGGTACCGGGGAGCTGTTTTTT; CDR3: CASRLTSGTGELFF
size: NA; D: NA; J: TRBJ1-6; V: TRBV5-1; DNA: TGCGCCAGTAGGACTGAAAATAATTCACCCCTCCACTTT; CDR3: CASRTENNSPLHF